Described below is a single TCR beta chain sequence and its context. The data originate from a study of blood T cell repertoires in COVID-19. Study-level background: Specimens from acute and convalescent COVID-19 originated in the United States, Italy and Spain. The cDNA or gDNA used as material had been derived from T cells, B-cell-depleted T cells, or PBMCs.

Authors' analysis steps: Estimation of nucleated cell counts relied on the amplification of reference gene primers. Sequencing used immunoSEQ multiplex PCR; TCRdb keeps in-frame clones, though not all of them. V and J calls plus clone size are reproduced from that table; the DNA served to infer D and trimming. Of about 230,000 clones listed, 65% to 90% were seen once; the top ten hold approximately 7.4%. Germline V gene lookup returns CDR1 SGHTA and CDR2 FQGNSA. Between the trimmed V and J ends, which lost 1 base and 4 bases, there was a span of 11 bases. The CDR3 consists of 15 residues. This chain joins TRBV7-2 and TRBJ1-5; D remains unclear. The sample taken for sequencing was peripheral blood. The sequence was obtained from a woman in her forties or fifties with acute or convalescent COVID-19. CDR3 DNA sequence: TGTGCCAGCAGCTTAGGAGTCGGCGGGAATCAGCCCCAGCATTTT. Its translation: CASSLGVGGNQPQHF.